This T cell receptor (beta chain) was sequenced during a study of cytomegalovirus exposure and HLA in healthy donors. Study results and limitations: Later analysis showed most CMV-associated TCR beta chains appearing HLA-restricted. Sequencing likely generated an artifact that appeared as a cluster of highly shared sequence variants. In an earlier analysis, most TCR beta V segments were productive about 87% or about 30% of the time.

PCR was performed using 60 Vbeta and 13 Jbeta primers. Generated by immunoSEQ multiplex PCR, the TCRdb table keeps only in-frame clones and is missing some. Altogether about 25,000 clones are present, about 70% being singletons, with the ten largest covering 3.5% to 4.5%. The CDR3 consists of 14 residues. Germline loops: CDR1 MGHRA, CDR2 YSYEKL. The J segment lost 6 bases and the V segment lost 3 bases, leaving 7 bases of the junction unmatched. Turning to this clone: Its matching antigen is unknown.

The source is a woman aged 50 to 65 in good health and CMV-seronegative. The V and J genes are TRBV4-1 and TRBJ1-2; 7 nucleotides line up with TRBD1. What was sequenced was PBMCs. Here the CDR3 reads CASSQGDREDGYTF. The CDR3 DNA is TGCGCCAGCAGCCAGGGAGACAGGGAGGATGGCTACACCTTC.